This TCR beta chain is from a study of blood T cell repertoires in COVID-19 (dated by TCRdb to the early 2020s). In terms of the full investigation: Collaborator samples came from the United States, Italy and Spain and covered acute and convalescent phases of COVID-19. The repertoires were made available in a free public database intended to serve as a resource for research on the immune response to SARS-CoV-2. The samples were drawn from two sources: the first 160 participants of the ongoing ImmuneRACE study, and 1,254 subjects contributed by 6 global collaborators. The dataset comprised deeply sampled blood TCRbeta repertoires from subjects exposed to, actively infected with, or recovered from COVID-19. The prospective study material was composed of cDNA or gDNA derived from T cells, B-cell-depleted T cells, or PBMCs. HLA class I and class II types, where available, came from metadata supplied by the sample provider rather than from assay-based typing. A de-identified subject ID, COVID-19 status, age in years and sex were almost always included in the sample metadata. Here is what the overall study found, with its caveats: How much clinical and demographic metadata was included differed by source and by participant, and the metadata was provided uncurated.

Whole blood was collected in K2EDTA tubes by collaborating institutions according to the institutions' own protocols. Collaborator samples were shipped for TCRbeta analysis as frozen whole blood, isolated PBMCs, or DNA extracted from either sample type. The CDR3 numbers 16 residues from cysteine through phenylalanine. The only DNA kept is the CDR3, 48 bases in frame from the first base. CDR1 and CDR2, per the germline V gene (reference sequence), are SEHNR and FQNEAQ. V is cut by 3 bases and J by 3 bases, and the space between the germline ends is 16 bases. TCRbeta CDR3 regions were amplified from genomic DNA using the immunoSEQ Assay, a bias-controlled multiplex PCR. Turning to the authors' computational methods: Nucleated cell counts per sample were estimated from amplification of reference gene primers within the assay. To quantify the absolute abundance of each unique TCRbeta CDR3 rearrangement, sequence reads were collapsed and filtered. Productive Simpson clonality was computed per sample as the square root of Simpson's diversity index over productive rearrangements. TCRdb holds this immuneACCESS table with in-frame rearrangements only. Some clones are missing; in checked studies, unresolved V genes explain under half, and the rest has no known cause. D and trimming come from the DNA, and the V and J calls and clone size come from that table. The sample records 20,000 to 30,000 clones, more than 75% of which are singletons. The ten largest clones take up less than 30% of the sample.

Details on this clone: What antigen it recognizes has not been identified. No per-base quality is available; no much larger clone lies one base away.

This chain is built from TRBV7-9 and TRBJ2-3; the D gene is perhaps TRBD2, from 5 matching bases. Sequencing was carried out using peripheral blood. The receptor comes from a human donor with active COVID-19. The donor label of this sample is uncertain. The CDR3 in this case is CASSFLFRTSTDTQYF. The bases read TGTGCCAGCAGCTTTCTGTTCCGGACTTCGACAGATACGCAGTATTTT.